This T cell receptor beta chain was retrieved from a study of cytomegalovirus exposure and HLA in healthy donors. Study results and caveats: Overall, approximately 150 TCR beta chains were annotated as cytomegalovirus-associated.

The CDR3 loop spans 14 amino acids. Germline CDR1 and CDR2: ENHRY and SYGVKD. Remarks on this clone: The antigen remains unidentified. The junction differs from germline at one of its ends, possibly a read error.

PCR used 60 Vbeta primers and 13 Jbeta primers. Measured with immunoSEQ multiplex PCR; TCRdb has only the in-frame clones, and not every one. The listing records tens of thousands of clones. The TCR sequence derives from a man in his fifties in good health and CMV-seropositive. The source material was PBMCs. This rearrangement joins TRBV10-3 to TRBJ1-3, with 10 bases lining up with TRBD1. The CDR3: CASSRDRGRNTIYF. The CDR3 DNA reads as TGTGCCAGCAGTCGGGACAGGGGCCGAAACACCATATATTTT.